This TCR beta chain was sequenced during a study of blood T cells in healthy people across ages. Combining a sample-barcoded 5' primer with a J-beta primer mix, a second PCR ran for about 7 to 12 cycles. One entry per CDR3 protein, called by TCRdb with MiXCR from the 5' RACE reads. The table has some 850,000 distinct CDR3 sequences, around a quarter seen once. The CDR3 length is 18 residues. CDR1 and CDR2 (germline): WNHNN, SYGVQD (reference sequence). Trimming pared 1 base from V and 7 bases from J, leaving 23 bases between. This sample was shared with a second study, whose subject was T cells of mothers and their children.

The sequence came from a boy under 18 in good health. Source material: blood. This chain uses TRBV10-1 with TRBJ1-5; TRBD1 is a possible D gene (5 bases). CDR3 region: CASSEWLLSRVFNQPQHF. DNA for the CDR3: TGCGCCAGCAGTGAGTGGTTGTTAAGCAGGGTCTTTAACCAGCCCCAGCATTTT.